Presented here are 9 T cell receptor beta chains from one specimen sequenced in a study of PD-L1 blockade in urothelial cancer. Some clones are missing from TCRdb's copy, which holds only in-frame ones; the method was immunoSEQ multiplex PCR. The data show about 50,000 clones, with 70% to 90% seen just once and roughly 1.9% held by the top ten. Noted time point: peripheral blood 6 weeks after treatment start. The starting material was PBMCs, obtained around atezolizumab (anti-PD-L1) treatment. The source is a man over 45 with urothelial cancer.

This chain connects TRBV2 to TRBJ1-5, with TRBD1 matching over 11 bases. The germline gives CDR1 SNHLY, CDR2 FYNNEI. Unmatched junction bases numbered 2, after V lost 4 bases and J lost 6 bases. This CDR3 is 14 amino acids long. CDR3 DNA sequence: TGTGCCAGCAGTGGGACAGGGGGCGGTCAGCCCCAGCATTTT. Residues: CASSGTGGGQPQHF. The whole variable domain, filled in from reference TRBV2 and TRBJ1-5, reads EPEVTQTPSHQVTQMGQEVILRCVPISNHLYFYWYRQILGQKVEFLVSFYNNEISEKSEIFDDQFSVERPDGSNFTLKIRSTKLEDSAMYFCASSGTGGGQPQHFGDGTRLSIL.

The chain links TRBV7-9 to TRBJ2-5; tentatively, D is TRBD1 (5 bases). V shed 4 bases and J shed 2 bases, with 14 bases lying between them. There are 15 residues in the CDR3. CDR1 is SEHNR and CDR2 is FQNEAQ in the germline V gene (reference sequence). The CDR3 is CASSSQGDLQETQYF. The CDR3 DNA is TGTGCCAGCAGCTCCCAGGGTGACCTTCAAGAGACCCAGTACTTC.

The rearrangement uses TRBV19 and TRBJ1-1; D ambiguous. V was shortened by 5 bases and J by 0 bases, with 16 bases between the two germline ends. Germline CDR1 reads LNHDA; CDR2 reads SQIVND (reference sequence). CDR3 length: 16 residues. CDR3 DNA: TGTGCCAGTAGTTTCGTACCAGGCTCCATGAACACTGAAGCTTTCTTT. It encodes CASSFVPGSMNTEAFF.

V usage is TRBV27 and J usage is TRBJ2-3; 11 bases are shared with TRBD2. Looked up from germline, CDR1 is MNHEY and CDR2 is SMNVEV (reference sequence). The CDR3 runs to 16 residues. The junction had 8 bases not matched to a gene; V was cut back by 6 bases and J by 3 bases. The CDR3 DNA reads as TGTGCCAGCAGCCAGAGACTAGCGGGGACTACAGATACGCAGTATTTT. Its translation is CASSQRLAGTTDTQYF.

The gene calls are TRBV15 and TRBJ2-1; 7 bases map to TRBD1. The CDR3 spans 14 residues. The junction had 4 bases not matched to a gene; V was cut back by 1 base and J by 7 bases. Per germline, CDR1 LNHNV and CDR2 YYDKDF (reference sequence). CDR3 sequence (DNA): TGTGCCACCAGCAGAGGCACAGGGGCAAATGAGCAGTTCTTC. Its translation is CATSRGTGANEQFF.

This rearrangement joins TRBV19 to TRBJ1-5; TRBD1 matches 7 bases. This CDR3 has 14 residues. V dropped 3 bases and J dropped 7; count of bases not matched to a gene: 6. The germline V gene has CDR1 LNHDA and CDR2 SQIVND (reference sequence). CDR3 nucleotide sequence: TGTGCCAGTAGTATCGGCAGGGGGACCCAGCCCCAGCATTTT. The encoded protein is CASSIGRGTQPQHF. The whole variable domain, filled in from reference TRBV19 and TRBJ1-5, reads DGGITQSPKYLFRKEGQNVTLSCEQNLNHDAMYWYRQDPGQGLRLIYYSQIVNDFQKGDIAEGYSVSREKKESFPLTVTSAQKNPTAFYLCASSIGRGTQPQHFGDGTRLSIL.

This chain connects TRBV5-1 to TRBJ1-6, with 7 bases fitting TRBD1. The CDR3 runs 16 residues. With V trimmed by 4 bases and J by 4 bases, 8 bases remained unmatched. The germline CDR1 and CDR2 sequences are SGHRS and YFSETQ. In DNA, the CDR3 is TGCGCCAGCAGCCCGCGGCAGGGGGTTTATAATTCACCCCTCCACTTT. Translation gives CASSPRQGVYNSPLHF.

The chain employs TRBV5-5 and TRBJ2-3; 8 bases line up with TRBD2. Germline trimming cut 2 bases from V and 2 bases from J; bases unmatched to any gene: 13. The CDR3 consists of 18 residues. Germline V CDR1 and CDR2: SGHKS, YYEKEE (reference sequence). The chain's CDR3 is CASSLTVLGGRNTDTQYF. For the CDR3, the DNA is TGTGCCAGCAGCTTAACCGTACTGGGCGGGAGGAACACAGATACGCAGTATTTT.

Of note for this clone: The same CDR3 is also encoded by other DNA sequences in this sample. V and J are TRBV2 and TRBJ1-5, with D perhaps TRBD1 (6 bases). The CDR3 length is 15 residues. Germline lookup yields CDR1 SNHLY and CDR2 FYNNEI. V was clipped by 6 bases and J by 2 bases, with 14 bases between them. CDR3 sequence: CASSPQGTGNQPQHF. The CDR3 DNA is TGTGCCAGCAGCCCACAGGGTACCGGCAATCAGCCCCAGCATTTT.